This passage covers 16 T cell receptor beta chains from one sample sequenced in a study of human T cells and chemical hapten exposure (dated by TCRdb to the early 2020s). Library method: RACE. For sequencing, a NextSeq 500 was employed. TCRdb ran its own pipeline on the public reads, namely fastp trimming at Q25 and MiXCR clone calling, and kept in-frame beta chains. CDR3 protein sequences are deduplicated, and each keeps its most common genes and DNA. For this sample the table gives some 94,000 distinct CDR3 sequences, of which under 15% were detected only once. The ten largest clonotypes hold 2.1% of the sample. The intended sense of this specimen's time point label: patch test 1, 2 weeks after DPC sensitization. What the treatment or condition label conveys for this sample: therapeutic diphenylcyclopropenone sensitization with weekly scalp DPC. Sequenced here: whole blood, sampled in connection with sensitization to the hapten diphenylcyclopropenone (DPC). The receptor set was obtained from a woman aged 35 to 49 with alopecia areata. Some clones in this sample may be carry-over from other donors' samples.

The rearrangement uses TRBV10-3 and TRBJ2-6; no firm D call. The CDR3 has 15 residues. In germline, CDR1 is ENHRY, CDR2 SYGVKD. V lost 4 bases and J 1 base, leaving 8 bases between the germline ends. CDR3 in amino acids: CAISGTSSGANVLTF. CDR3 nucleotide sequence: TGTGCCATCAGTGGAACTTCTTCTGGGGCCAACGTCCTGACTTTC.

This rearrangement joins TRBV7-3 to TRBJ2-2; 7 bases fit TRBD1. The CDR3 extends over 14 amino acids. Germline CDR1 is SGHTA and CDR2 is FQGTGA. V shed 7 bases, J shed 4 bases, and the junction held 6 bases outside the gene matches. The CDR3 DNA is TGTGCCAGCAATGAGGGGGCCGGCACCGGGGAGCTGTTTTTT. Amino acid sequence: CASNEGAGTGELFF.

This clonotype has just a few counts. The rearrangement joins TRBV28 to TRBJ2-7; 9 positions match TRBD1. Germline CDR1 MDHEN, CDR2 SYDVKM. CDR3 length: 13 amino acids. The J segment lost 4 bases and the V segment lost 4 bases, leaving 2 bases of the junction unmatched. CDR3 nucleotide sequence: TGTGCCAGCAGTTCGGGACAGGGTTACGAGCAGTACTTC. Encoded protein: CASSSGQGYEQYF.

There are many counts of this clonotype. The chain is built from TRBV29-1 and TRBJ2-1; TRBD2 matches at 10 bases. This CDR3 is 13 amino acids long. Germline values: CDR1 SQVTM, CDR2 ANQGSEA. Losses at the gene ends were 8 bases for V and 6 bases for J; bases not matched to a gene: 7. In DNA, the CDR3 is TGCAGCATGGTGGGACTAGCGTTCAATGAGCAGTTCTTC. Protein product: CSMVGLAFNEQFF.

This clonotype was seen only a few times. The genes are TRBV9 and TRBJ2-7, with 9 positions matching TRBD1. This CDR3 contains 16 residues. Trimming cost V 3 bases and J 0 bases; bases outside gene matches: 7. Germline CDR1 SGDLS, CDR2 YYNGEE. The CDR3 bases are TGTGCCAGCAGCGCAACCGCACAGGGGGCCTCCTACGAGCAGTACTTC. The encoded protein is CASSATAQGASYEQYF.

This clonotype was seen ten or more times. The CDR3 nucleotides are TGTGCCAGCAGGCACGGACTAGCGGATTACAATGAGCAGTTCTTC. Its translation: CASRHGLADYNEQFF. The rearrangement links TRBV28 to TRBJ2-1; TRBD2 matches 10 bases. The CDR3 sequence is 15 residues long. Germline V gives CDR1 MDHEN, CDR2 SYDVKM. V lost 6 bases to trimming and J lost 4 bases; unmatched junction nucleotides: 6.

The chain is built from TRBV11-3 and TRBJ2-7, with a tentative D call TRBD1 (6 bases). The CDR3 extends over 14 amino acids. V was cut by 5 bases and J by 3 bases, with 14 bases left in between. Germline CDR1 SGHNT, CDR2 YENEEA. The CDR3 sequence is CASSRQGTSYEQYF. The CDR3 DNA reads TGTGCCAGCAGCCGGCAGGGGACCAGCTACGAGCAGTACTTC.

The rearrangement joins TRBV29-1 to TRBJ1-1; D remains unclear. CDR1 is SQVTM and CDR2 is ANQGSEA in the germline V gene. The V and J ends lost 4 bases and 7 bases respectively, with 10 bases between them. The CDR3 consists of 11 residues. The CDR3 sequence is CSVGTVGEAFF. The CDR3 DNA sequence: TGCAGCGTTGGAACGGTCGGTGAAGCTTTCTTT.

The genes are TRBV20-1 and TRBJ2-7; D perhaps matches TRBD2 (5 bases). The germline V and J ends were trimmed by 5 bases and 3 bases, with 17 bases remaining between them. Germline lookup yields CDR1 DFQATT and CDR2 SNEGSKA (reference sequence). The CDR3 totals 14 residues. In nucleotides, the CDR3 is TGCAGTGCTGCCCGGGGAGCGCAACGCTACGAGCAGTACTTC. Protein: CSAARGAQRYEQYF.

The chain joins TRBV6-4 to TRBJ2-1; 10 bases line up with TRBD2. This CDR3 has 16 residues. V was clipped by 2 bases and J by 6 bases; unmatched bases: 7. The germline CDR1 and CDR2 sequences are MRHNA and SNTAGT. The CDR3 DNA follows: TGTGCCAGCAGTGACGGCCTAGCGGGAGCGGGCAATGAGCAGTTCTTC. Protein product: CASSDGLAGAGNEQFF.

This clonotype occurred a few times. This rearrangement joins TRBV15 to TRBJ2-3; tentatively, D is TRBD2 (5 bases). Trimming took 0 bases from V and 1 from J, leaving 11 bases between them. Germline lookup yields CDR1 LNHNV and CDR2 YYDKDF (reference sequence). The CDR3 has 16 amino acids. CDR3 protein: CATSREAWTRTDTQYF. DNA for the CDR3: TGTGCCACCAGCAGAGAGGCCTGGACTCGCACAGATACGCAGTATTTT.

The V gene is TRBV28, the J gene TRBJ2-7; tentatively, D is TRBD1 (6 bases). The CDR3 consists of 12 residues. Germline V gene data show CDR1 as MDHEN and CDR2 as SYDVKM. Trimming stripped 3 bases from V and 9 bases from J, with 12 bases between. CDR3 sequence reads: CASSFSDRLQYF. In DNA, the CDR3 is TGTGCCAGCAGTTTCTCCGACAGGCTGCAGTACTTC.

This clonotype was counted only a few times. V usage is TRBV24-1 and J usage is TRBJ2-7, with 11 bases identical to TRBD2. Germline V gives CDR1 KGHDR, CDR2 SFDVKD. V trimming: 2 bases; J trimming: 2 bases; junction bases outside the gene matches: 1. The CDR3 runs 15 residues. The DNA for the CDR3 is TGTGCCACCAGTGATTCGACTAGCGGGACCTACGAGCAGTACTTC. It codes for CATSDSTSGTYEQYF.

This clonotype occurred many times. J is TRBJ2-6 and V is TRBV4-3, with D hard to call. The CDR3 spans 16 residues. The germline V gene encodes CDR1 LGHNA and CDR2 YSLEER. Between the trimmed V and J ends, which lost 0 bases and 0 bases, there was a span of 6 bases. CDR3 sequence (DNA): TGCGCCAGCAGCCAAGACGGAGTCTCTGGGGCCAACGTCCTGACTTTC. Amino acid sequence: CASSQDGVSGANVLTF.

The J gene is TRBJ2-7, the V gene TRBV5-1; D not resolved. The CDR3 consists of 14 residues. CDR1 and CDR2 (germline): SGHRS, YFSETQ. Trimming left V 4 bases short and J 5 bases short, with 16 bases between. For the CDR3, the DNA is TGCGCCAGCAGCCAGCCGCCCCTTTACCACGAGCAGTACTTC. As protein: CASSQPPLYHEQYF.

This clonotype has a handful of counts. This chain connects TRBV4-3 to TRBJ1-5; D is unresolved. Trimming took off 0 bases at V and 4 bases at J, with 4 bases between the two ends. In germline, CDR1 is LGHNA, CDR2 YSLEER. CDR3 length: 13 residues. The CDR3 loop reads CASSQDGNQPQHF. The CDR3 DNA reads TGCGCCAGCAGCCAAGACGGGAATCAGCCCCAGCATTTT.